This paragraph covers one T cell receptor beta chain sequence. Antigen unknown. Profiled with immunoSEQ multiplex PCR; TCRdb holds only in-frame clones, not every one. This repertoire shows tens of thousands of clones, more than 90% found once; its top ten account for around 0.7%. The data stem from a study of OX40 agonist ivuxolimab in advanced cancers. Study summary: Dosing consisted of intravenous ivuxolimab at 0.01 to 10 mg/kg every 2 weeks. The dose-escalation group included hepatocellular carcinoma, melanoma, renal cell carcinoma and head and neck cancer. Of the patients, three showed partial responses, one with hepatocellular carcinoma and two with cutaneous melanoma.

The CDR3 has 15 amino acids. V was trimmed by 6 bases and J by 0 bases, leaving 15 bases between them. The germline V gene has CDR1 SQVTM and CDR2 ANQGSEA. Study observations and caveats: Partial responders receiving 0.1-3.0 mg/kg showed among the lowest clonal expansion.

The source material was CD4+ or CD8+ T cells sorted from blood, sampled in a trial of the OX40 agonist ivuxolimab. This TCR was recovered from an adult with an advanced solid tumor such as melanoma, head and neck, liver or kidney cancer. The chain couples TRBV29-1 to TRBJ2-1; D is unresolved. The CDR3 loop is CSVKGSGSSYNEQFF. The CDR3 coding sequence is TGCAGCGTGAAAGGGTCCGGAAGCTCCTACAATGAGCAGTTCTTC.